This T cell receptor (beta chain) is drawn from a study of cytomegalovirus exposure and HLA in healthy donors. Overall study results and limits: Later, an analysis found that common viral pathogens appeared to be linked with several of the most significant clusters.

About this clone itself: No antigen is known for it.

The junction had 4 bases not matched to a gene; V was cut back by 3 bases and J by 7 bases. Germline loops: CDR1 SGDLS, CDR2 YYNGEE. This CDR3 contains 14 residues. The PCR had 60 Vbeta and 13 Jbeta primers. In the authors' methods: Approximately 87 million unique TCR beta chains, 10 million to 14 million shared, were counted in a later analysis. Using immunoSEQ multiplex PCR, the repertoire was profiled, and TCRdb retains in-frame clones only, with some absent. V and J calls and clone size follow that table, whereas D and trimming were derived from the DNA. The table records 300,000 or so clones, just under 85% of them present only once.

The chain has TRBV9 and TRBJ1-5, with TRBD1 matching over 10 bases. The source is a woman aged 40 to 55 in good health and CMV-seropositive. The material sequenced was PBMCs. The CDR3 sequence is CASSGDRGKQPQHF. The CDR3 DNA reads TGTGCCAGCAGCGGGGACAGGGGAAAACAGCCCCAGCATTTT.